This TCR beta chain was retrieved from a study of response to subunit inactivated influenza vaccine. One entry per CDR3 protein, called by TCRdb with MiXCR from the RT-PCR reads. The data contain hundreds of thousands of distinct CDR3 sequences, approximately 23% of them singletons. This clonotype appeared a few times. Per germline, CDR1 KGHDR and CDR2 SFDVKD. The CDR3 contains 16 residues. With 8 bases removed from V and 4 bases from J, the gap between germline ends came to 19 bases. This TCR was sampled from a man between 50 and 69 years old who received an inactivated influenza vaccine. The specimen comprised PBMCs from blood, sampled about 20 months after vaccination. The chain has TRBV24-1 and TRBJ2-2, with D possibly being TRBD1 (6 bases). The CDR3 is CATTAGVGTSTGELFF. CDR3 DNA: TGTGCCACCACGGCAGGGGTGGGGACAAGCACCGGGGAGCTGTTTTTT.